The rows below give T cell receptor beta chains drawn from one sample of a study of cytomegalovirus exposure and HLA in healthy donors. Profiled with immunoSEQ multiplex PCR; TCRdb holds only in-frame clones, not every one. This repertoire shows tens of thousands of clones, roughly 82% found once; its top ten account for roughly 1.5%. The sample taken for sequencing was PBMCs. Receptors originate from a man aged 30-40 years in good health and CMV-seronegative. The CDR3 runs from the conserved cysteine through the conserved F or W. The order of the fields is clone size, V gene, D gene, J gene, CDR3 DNA, CDR3 protein. D genes are given only for firm matches. Clone size appears in some rows only: once, few, many, or a class for an expanded clone.

clone_size: once; v_call: TRBV5-1; d_call: TRBD2; j_call: TRBJ2-1; cdr3_nt: TGCGCCAGCAGCCCCGGACTAGCGGGATGGATGTATGAGCAGTTCTTC; cdr3_aa: CASSPGLAGWMYEQFF
clone_size: .; v_call: TRBV19; d_call: TRBD1; j_call: TRBJ2-3; cdr3_nt: TGTGCCAGTAGTCCACAGGGGGCGCGGGGCACAGATACGCAGTATTTT; cdr3_aa: CASSPQGARGTDTQYF
clone_size: .; v_call: TRBV4-3; d_call: TRBD1; j_call: TRBJ1-4; cdr3_nt: TGCGCCAGCAGCCGTAATAGACAGGGCTGGGAAAAACTGTTTTTT; cdr3_aa: CASSRNRQGWEKLFF
clone_size: .; v_call: TRBV7-2; d_call: TRBD1; j_call: TRBJ2-7; cdr3_nt: TGTGCCAGCAGCTGGGGGGACAGGGGATCCTACGAGCAGTACTTC; cdr3_aa: CASSWGDRGSYEQYF
clone_size: .; v_call: TRBV9; d_call: TRBD2; j_call: TRBJ2-7; cdr3_nt: TGTGCCAGCAGCGTAGGGGGTAGCGGGGGCTCCTACGAGCAGTACTTC; cdr3_aa: CASSVGGSGGSYEQYF
clone_size: .; v_call: TRBV7-2; d_call: TRBD1; j_call: TRBJ2-1; cdr3_nt: TGTGCCAGCAGCTTAATCCAGGGGGCCTACAATGAGCAGTTCTTC; cdr3_aa: CASSLIQGAYNEQFF
clone_size: once; v_call: TRBV6-5; d_call: TRBD2; j_call: TRBJ2-5; cdr3_nt: TGTGCCAGCAGTTACGAAGGGACTAGGGCGACCCAGTACTTC; cdr3_aa: CASSYEGTRATQYF
clone_size: .; v_call: TRBV6-5; d_call: TRBD1; j_call: TRBJ2-7; cdr3_nt: TGTGCCAGCAGGGGACAGGGGTCCTCCTACGAGCAGTACTTC; cdr3_aa: CASRGQGSSYEQYF
clone_size: .; v_call: TRBV7-2; d_call: TRBD2; j_call: TRBJ2-7; cdr3_nt: TGTGCCAGCAGCTCACGGACTAGTTCCTCCTACGAGCAGTACTTC; cdr3_aa: CASSSRTSSSYEQYF
clone_size: .; v_call: TRBV10-3; d_call: .; j_call: TRBJ2-3; cdr3_nt: TGTGCCATCAGTGGTCTCGACTTTATTAACCTGTATTTT; cdr3_aa: CAISGLDFINLYF
clone_size: .; v_call: TRBV19; d_call: TRBD1; j_call: TRBJ2-7; cdr3_nt: TGTGCCAGTAGTATGGGACAGAGCGAGCAGTACTTC; cdr3_aa: CASSMGQSEQYF
clone_size: .; v_call: TRBV5-1; d_call: TRBD1; j_call: TRBJ1-2; cdr3_nt: TGCGCCAGCAGCTTCCCGGGACAGGTCGATGGCTACACCTTC; cdr3_aa: CASSFPGQVDGYTF
clone_size: .; v_call: TRBV30; d_call: TRBD1; j_call: TRBJ1-1; cdr3_nt: TGTGCCTGGAGTGGGTTTCTCCGGGACAGGCGCTCGAACACTGAAGCTTTCTTT; cdr3_aa: CAWSGFLRDRRSNTEAFF
clone_size: .; v_call: TRBV4-2; d_call: TRBD2; j_call: TRBJ2-1; cdr3_nt: TGTGCCAGCAGCCAGGGCGATCGGGCTAGCGGGGGGAATGAGCAGTTCTTC; cdr3_aa: CASSQGDRASGGNEQFF
clone_size: .; v_call: TRBV6-6; d_call: .; j_call: TRBJ1-2; cdr3_nt: TGTGCCAGCAGGTATAGAACCACAGGGCGGTATGGCTACACCTTC; cdr3_aa: CASRYRTTGRYGYTF
clone_size: .; v_call: TRBV4-3; d_call: TRBD2; j_call: TRBJ2-7; cdr3_nt: TGCGCCAGCAGCCAAGATACGACTAGCGGGAGGGGTTATTACTTC; cdr3_aa: CASSQDTTSGRGYYF
clone_size: .; v_call: TRBV5-1; d_call: .; j_call: TRBJ1-5; cdr3_nt: TGCGCCAGCAGCTTGACAGGGATGAGCAATCAGCCCCAGCATTTT; cdr3_aa: CASSLTGMSNQPQHF
clone_size: .; v_call: TRBV7-9; d_call: .; j_call: TRBJ1-1; cdr3_nt: TGTGCCAGCAGCTTAGCGTCGGGCAGGGTGAGAACTGAAGCTTTCTTT; cdr3_aa: CASSLASGRVRTEAFF
clone_size: .; v_call: TRBV27; d_call: TRBD2; j_call: TRBJ2-1; cdr3_nt: TGTGCCAGCAGGGGAGCGGGAGGGCCGGGCAATGAGCAGTTCTTC; cdr3_aa: CASRGAGGPGNEQFF
clone_size: .; v_call: TRBV7-2; d_call: TRBD2; j_call: TRBJ2-3; cdr3_nt: TGTGCCAGCAGCGGGGCACGGGGGGGTTCAGATACGCAGTATTTT; cdr3_aa: CASSGARGGSDTQYF
clone_size: .; v_call: TRBV6-5; d_call: TRBD1; j_call: TRBJ1-6; cdr3_nt: TGTGCCAGCAGTTATTATGGACAGGATAATTCCCCCCTCCACTTT; cdr3_aa: CASSYYGQDNSPLHF
clone_size: .; v_call: TRBV7-2; d_call: .; j_call: TRBJ1-5; cdr3_nt: TGTGCCAGCAGTCCACCCGGGTTGCCCCAGCATTTT; cdr3_aa: CASSPPGLPQHF
clone_size: .; v_call: TRBV28; d_call: .; j_call: TRBJ2-2; cdr3_nt: TGTGCCAGCAGTATACAGAACACCGGGGAGCTGTTTTTT; cdr3_aa: CASSIQNTGELFF
clone_size: once; v_call: TRBV29-1; d_call: .; j_call: TRBJ1-1; cdr3_nt: TGCAGCGCTCAGTCTAACACTGAAGCTTTCTTT; cdr3_aa: CSAQSNTEAFF
clone_size: .; v_call: TRBV6-1; d_call: .; j_call: TRBJ1-5; cdr3_nt: TGTGCCAGCAGTGAACGAGGGCAGCCCCAGCATTTT; cdr3_aa: CASSERGQPQHF
clone_size: .; v_call: TRBV10-2; d_call: TRBD1; j_call: TRBJ1-2; cdr3_nt: TGCGCCAGCAGTGACAGACAGGGAAACTATGGCTACACCTTC; cdr3_aa: CASSDRQGNYGYTF
clone_size: .; v_call: TRBV7-2; d_call: TRBD1; j_call: TRBJ1-5; cdr3_nt: TGTGCCAGCAGCTTTGACAGGGTTCAGCCCCAGCATTTT; cdr3_aa: CASSFDRVQPQHF
clone_size: .; v_call: TRBV2; d_call: .; j_call: TRBJ1-5; cdr3_nt: TGTGCCAGCAGTGGCCCCCGCTACAGGGAGTGGGAGGGGGATAGCAATCAGCCCCAGCATTTT; cdr3_aa: CASSGPRYREWEGDSNQPQHF
clone_size: .; v_call: TRBV19; d_call: .; j_call: TRBJ1-2; cdr3_nt: TGTGCCAGTAGTATTCCGGCGGGGTCTGGCTACACCTTC; cdr3_aa: CASSIPAGSGYTF
clone_size: .; v_call: TRBV28; d_call: .; j_call: TRBJ1-4; cdr3_nt: TGTGCCAGCAGTTTATGGGGAGGGGCCAATGAAAAACTGTTTTTT; cdr3_aa: CASSLWGGANEKLFF
clone_size: .; v_call: TRBV5-6; d_call: TRBD1; j_call: TRBJ2-7; cdr3_nt: TGTGCCAGCAGCCGGGGACAGGGTTTTTTAAGGTCCTCCTACGAGCAGTACTTC; cdr3_aa: CASSRGQGFLRSSYEQYF
clone_size: .; v_call: TRBV7-9; d_call: .; j_call: TRBJ1-1; cdr3_nt: TGTGCCAGCAGCTTAGCTGGGGGGGTAGCCGGCACTGAAGCTTTCTTT; cdr3_aa: CASSLAGGVAGTEAFF
clone_size: .; v_call: TRBV2; d_call: TRBD1; j_call: TRBJ1-4; cdr3_nt: TGTGCCAGCAGCAGGGACAGGGGGCGGGGTGAAAAACTGTTTTTT; cdr3_aa: CASSRDRGRGEKLFF
clone_size: .; v_call: TRBV2; d_call: TRBD1; j_call: TRBJ2-7; cdr3_nt: TGTGCCAGCAGGGGGGACAGTCCCTTCTACGAGCAGTACTTC; cdr3_aa: CASRGDSPFYEQYF
clone_size: .; v_call: TRBV2; d_call: .; j_call: TRBJ1-4; cdr3_nt: TGTGCCAGCAGGCCTCAGGGTAGTTCCGAAAAACTGTTTTTT; cdr3_aa: CASRPQGSSEKLFF
clone_size: .; v_call: TRBV9; d_call: TRBD2; j_call: TRBJ2-1; cdr3_nt: TGTGCCAGCAGCGATCCCGGGACTAGCGTCGGTGAGCAGTTCTTC; cdr3_aa: CASSDPGTSVGEQFF
clone_size: .; v_call: TRBV10-1; d_call: TRBD1; j_call: TRBJ1-1; cdr3_nt: TGCGCCAGCAGTGGATACCGGGACAGGAGTACCATGAACACTGAAGCTTTCTTT; cdr3_aa: CASSGYRDRSTMNTEAFF
clone_size: .; v_call: TRBV2; d_call: .; j_call: TRBJ1-5; cdr3_nt: TGTGCCAGCAGTGAGATAGATAGCAATCAGCCCCAGCATTTT; cdr3_aa: CASSEIDSNQPQHF
clone_size: .; v_call: TRBV4-3; d_call: TRBD1; j_call: TRBJ2-2; cdr3_nt: TGCGCCAGCAGCCCCTCCCGGGACAGGGGGCCCGGGGAGCTGTTTTTT; cdr3_aa: CASSPSRDRGPGELFF
clone_size: .; v_call: TRBV4-2; d_call: .; j_call: TRBJ1-3; cdr3_nt: TGTGCCAGCAGCCAACTGATTTCGGGTAATACTGGAAACACCATATATTTT; cdr3_aa: CASSQLISGNTGNTIYF
clone_size: few; v_call: TRBV18; d_call: .; j_call: TRBJ1-4; cdr3_nt: TGTGCCAGCTCCCGTAGCAGGGAGGAAGAAAAACTGTTTTTT; cdr3_aa: CASSRSREEEKLFF
clone_size: .; v_call: TRBV5-6; d_call: .; j_call: TRBJ1-3; cdr3_nt: TGTGCCAGCAGCCTGGTAGGGAGTCACAGCTCTGGAAACACCATATATTTT; cdr3_aa: CASSLVGSHSSGNTIYF
clone_size: .; v_call: TRBV30; d_call: .; j_call: TRBJ1-1; cdr3_nt: TGTGCCTGGGCCCAGGGGCCTAACACTGAAGCTTTCTTT; cdr3_aa: CAWAQGPNTEAFF
clone_size: .; v_call: TRBV6-5; d_call: .; j_call: TRBJ1-2; cdr3_nt: TGTGCCAGCAGTTACTCAGCGCAGGGGTTTGTCTATGGCTACACCTTC; cdr3_aa: CASSYSAQGFVYGYTF
clone_size: .; v_call: TRBV30; d_call: TRBD2; j_call: TRBJ2-1; cdr3_nt: TGTGCCTGGAGCGTCAAACTAGCGGGCTCCTACAATGAGCAGTTCTTC; cdr3_aa: CAWSVKLAGSYNEQFF
clone_size: once; v_call: TRBV18; d_call: .; j_call: TRBJ1-1; cdr3_nt: TGTGCCGGCTCACCAGGACAGTTCCCCGCTGAAGCTTTCTTT; cdr3_aa: CAGSPGQFPAEAFF
clone_size: .; v_call: TRBV5-1; d_call: .; j_call: TRBJ2-3; cdr3_nt: TGCGCCAGCAGCTGGGGACAAAGCACAGATACGCAGTATTTT; cdr3_aa: CASSWGQSTDTQYF
clone_size: once; v_call: TRBV7-3; d_call: .; j_call: TRBJ1-1; cdr3_nt: TGTGCCAGCAGCCTCACAGGAACGTCTGAAGCTTTCTTT; cdr3_aa: CASSLTGTSEAFF
clone_size: .; v_call: TRBV19; d_call: .; j_call: TRBJ1-4; cdr3_nt: TGTGCCAGTAGTAAAAGACAGGAAGCGGATGAAAAACTGTTTTTT; cdr3_aa: CASSKRQEADEKLFF
clone_size: .; v_call: TRBV5-6; d_call: TRBD1; j_call: TRBJ1-6; cdr3_nt: TGTGCCAGCAGCTCGACAGGGAATAATTCACCCCTCCACTTT; cdr3_aa: CASSSTGNNSPLHF
clone_size: .; v_call: TRBV12-5; d_call: .; j_call: TRBJ2-3; cdr3_nt: TGTGCTAGTGGTTTGGTTGTAGCTAGCACAGATACGCAGTATTTT; cdr3_aa: CASGLVVASTDTQYF
clone_size: .; v_call: TRBV6-5; d_call: TRBD1; j_call: TRBJ1-3; cdr3_nt: TGTGCCAGCAGTCAGACAGGGAGAAACACCATATATTTT; cdr3_aa: CASSQTGRNTIYF
clone_size: .; v_call: TRBV6-5; d_call: TRBD2; j_call: TRBJ2-1; cdr3_nt: TGTGCCAGCAGTTCCCTCCTAGCGGGAGGGGGCAATGAGCAGTTCTTC; cdr3_aa: CASSSLLAGGGNEQFF